This T cell receptor beta chain was retrieved from a study of cytomegalovirus exposure and HLA in healthy donors. To note about this clone: Antigen unknown.

V dropped 4 bases and J dropped 0 bases, with 13 bases sitting between them. Germline CDR1 MNHNS, CDR2 SASEGT. The CDR3 runs 16 residues. The PCR was carried out with 60 Vbeta primers and 13 Jbeta primers. Libraries were prepared by immunoSEQ multiplex PCR; TCRdb keeps only in-frame clonotypes and omits some of them. The profile covers 85,000 to 100,000 clones, with approximately 90% appearing a single time and 2.3% taken by the ten largest. Whole-study results and caveats: Overall, approximately 150 TCR beta chains were annotated as cytomegalovirus-associated. Three chains linked to CMV were shown in vitro to be specific for CMV antigens.

The chain links TRBV6-1 to TRBJ1-3, with D perhaps TRBD1 (6 bases). Sequenced: PBMCs. The TCR was taken from a man aged 18 to 29 in good health and CMV-seronegative. The DNA of the CDR3 is TGTGCCAGCAGTGGCACAGGGTGGATCTCTGGAAACACCATATATTTT. It specifies CASSGTGWISGNTIYF.